This entry is about one TCR beta chain. Its antigen remains unidentified. No clone much larger than this one lies a single base away; base qualities are absent. The data originate from a study of blood T cell repertoires in COVID-19 (dated by TCRdb to about 2020). Context from the whole study: Samples from collaborators originated in the United States, Italy and Spain and spanned both the acute and convalescent phases of COVID-19. The prospective study material was composed of cDNA or gDNA derived from T cells, B-cell-depleted T cells, or PBMCs. Deeply sampled blood TCRbeta repertoires from subjects exposed to, actively infected with, or recovered from COVID-19 were included in the dataset. The repertoires were released in a freely available public database meant as a resource for research on the immune response to SARS-CoV-2. Samples were obtained from the ongoing ImmuneRACE study (first 160 participants) and from some 1,200 subjects provided by 6 global collaborators. A de-identified subject ID, COVID-19 status, age in years and sex were almost always included in the sample metadata. HLA class I and class II types, where available, came from metadata supplied by the sample provider rather than from assay-based typing.

The immunoSEQ Assay, a bias-controlled multiplex PCR, was used to amplify TCRbeta CDR3 regions from genomic DNA. Processing in the source paper ran as follows. The number of nucleated cells in each sample was estimated by amplification of reference gene primers within the assay. To quantify the absolute abundance of each unique TCRbeta CDR3 rearrangement, sequence reads were collapsed and filtered. For each sample, productive Simpson clonality was calculated as the square root of Simpson's diversity index over productive rearrangements. This is the immuneACCESS table as TCRdb keeps it, with only in-frame sequences that have V and J called. A part of the clones is gone; compared with another copy, unresolved V genes explain less than half, and the rest is unexplained. That table supplies the V and J calls and clone size; D and trimming were determined from the DNA. This sample has roughly 100,000 clones in its table, and roughly 82% of those were observed once. The ten top clones hold 15% to 20% of the sample.

The collaborating institutions used their own protocols to collect whole blood in K2EDTA tubes. Collaborator samples were shipped for TCRbeta analysis as frozen whole blood, isolated PBMCs, or DNA extracted from either sample type. The CDR3 runs 14 residues from the cysteine to the phenylalanine. The retained sequence is limited to the CDR3, 42 bases, with the frame set at the first base. After removal of 6 bases from V and 2 bases from J, the junction retains 3 bases not matched to a gene. The germline V gene encodes CDR1 MNHEY and CDR2 SMNVEV (reference sequence). Results and caveats for the whole study, not just this receptor: The amount of clinical and demographic metadata varied by source and participant and was provided uncurated.

The sequenced sample consisted of peripheral blood. This clonotype was obtained from a man older than 75 with acute or convalescent COVID-19. Recombination linked TRBV27 to TRBJ2-1; 8 bases in between match TRBD2. The nucleotide sequence is given as TGTGCCAGCAGGGGACTAGTTCCCTACAATGAGCAGTTCTTC. Its amino acids are CASRGLVPYNEQFF.